The rows below give T cell receptor beta chains drawn from one sample of a study of cytotoxic CD8 clonotypes in ibrutinib-treated CLL. The assay was immunoSEQ multiplex PCR, and TCRdb's table has in-frame clones only and misses some. The table records a few hundred thousand clones, around four fifths of them present only once. The starting material was PBMCs, obtained before ibrutinib treatment. Receptor source: a human donor with chronic lymphocytic leukemia. The CDR3 runs from the conserved cysteine through the conserved F or W. A D gene is named only where the DNA matches it firmly.

TRBJ2-5,TRBV9,TRBD1,CASSVVGTGGGETQYF,TGTGCCAGCAGCGTAGTTGGGACAGGGGGAGGAGAGACCCAGTACTTC
TRBJ2-7,TRBV4-3,TRBD2,CASSIRTSGPYEQYF,TGCGCCAGCAGCATACGGACTAGCGGGCCTTACGAGCAGTACTTC
TRBJ1-2,TRBV19,NA,CASSRRNPYGYTF,TGTGCCAGTAGTCGCAGAAACCCCTATGGCTACACCTTC
TRBJ2-2,TRBV30,NA,CAWNLKGELFF,TGTGCCTGGAATCTGAAAGGGGAGCTGTTTTTT
TRBJ2-3,TRBV30,NA,CAWKKGGTQYF,TGTGCCTGGAAGAAGGGGGGTACGCAGTATTTT
TRBJ2-1,TRBV5-6,TRBD2,CASSEPGLAGYNEQFF,TGTGCCAGCAGCGAGCCGGGACTAGCGGGTTACAATGAGCAGTTCTTC
TRBJ2-4,TRBV4-2,TRBD1,CASSQLGQKNIQYF,TGTGCCAGCAGCCAACTGGGACAGAAAAACATTCAGTACTTC
TRBJ1-2,TRBV21-1,NA,CASSKAKGKYGYTF,TGTGCCAGCAGCAAAGCGAAAGGGAAGTATGGCTACACCTTC
TRBJ1-2,TRBV7-8,NA,CASSLRSGRDIHGYTF,TGTGCCAGCAGCTTAAGGTCGGGCCGAGATATCCATGGCTACACCTTC
TRBJ1-4,TRBV29-1,NA,CSVGGAREKLFF,TGCAGCGTTGGGGGGGCGAGGGAAAAACTGTTTTTT
TRBJ2-7,TRBV2,NA,CASSEARISEQYF,TGTGCCAGCAGTGAAGCTAGAATCTCCGAGCAGTACTTC
TRBJ1-1,TRBV5-8,NA,CASSLGDRLNTEAFF,TGTGCCAGCAGCTTAGGCGACCGATTGAACACTGAAGCTTTCTTT
TRBJ2-7,TRBV6-5,NA,CASSPGPSLWEQYF,TGTGCCAGCAGCCCCGGGCCGTCCCTTTGGGAGCAGTACTTC
TRBJ1-1,TRBV29-1,TRBD1,CSVRQGRNTEAFF,TGCAGCGTAAGACAGGGAAGGAACACTGAAGCTTTCTTT
TRBJ2-7,TRBV19,NA,CASSIVQGWNEQYF,TGTGCCAGTAGTATAGTCCAGGGGTGGAATGAGCAGTACTTC
TRBJ2-5,TRBV6-6,TRBD1,CASRGTAQETQYF,TGTGCCAGCAGAGGGACAGCCCAAGAGACCCAGTACTTC
TRBJ1-2,TRBV7-9,TRBD1,CASSSPGADRVGYTF,TGTGCCAGCAGCTCGCCTGGGGCCGACAGGGTTGGCTACACCTTC